The clone carrying this TCR beta chain came up a few times. Its antigen is unknown. These data belong to a study of T-cell reconstitution after alpha-beta-depleted transplantation in children. Whole-study findings and limits: Recipient T cells and thymic progenitors that survived gave rise to the high TCRbeta diversity observed at day 60 in some patients. T-cell numbers and diversity one year post-transplant derived largely from freshly generated T cells. The origin of alpha-beta T cells about two months after transplant was reportedly several hundred expanded graft clones.

Preparation of the TCRbeta library involved a method that used unique molecular identifiers. TCRdb re-called the PCR reads with MiXCR, one entry per CDR3 protein. The sample consists of some 450,000 distinct CDR3 sequences, roughly 44% of them appearing once. This CDR3 contains 16 residues. CDR1 and CDR2 (germline): DFQATT, SNEGSKA (reference sequence). V shed 5 bases, J shed 2 bases, and the junction held 6 bases outside the gene matches. The TCR comes from a girl aged 2-10 years with aplastic anemia, due to receive a stem cell transplant. The chain uses TRBV20-1 and TRBJ2-5, with TRBD2 matching over 15 bases. The sequences come from PBMCs, collected before TCRalphabeta/CD19-depleted stem cell transplant. Here the CDR3 reads CSASSGTSGGQETQYF. For the CDR3, the DNA is TGCAGTGCTTCATCCGGGACTAGCGGGGGGCAAGAGACCCAGTACTTC.